The entry that follows covers one TCR beta chain sequence. What it binds is not known. The CDR3 is cut off 3 residues early in the read; its end comes from the germline J gene. This sample is part of a study of T cell clonality in common variable immunodeficiency. Germline V gene lookup returns CDR1 DFQATT and CDR2 SNEGSKA (reference sequence). The CDR3 runs to 14 residues. The germline V and J ends were trimmed by 0 bases and 0 bases, with 9 bases remaining between them. Of CVID subjects, approximately 15 were female and about 28 male, mean age about 40. Caucasian heritage predominated among both patients and controls. For at least one year, all CVID subjects received replacement immunoglobulin. Study observations and caveats: Repertoire-complication correlations in CVID were limited by patient heterogeneity. Fewer deletions and N-nucleotide insertions were reportedly seen in common variable immunodeficiency TCR beta sequences.

The assay was immunoSEQ multiplex PCR, and TCRdb's table has in-frame clones only and misses some. Reported are about 34,000 clones, none seen only once; the ten largest carry about 26%. Sequencing used peripheral blood mononuclear cells. The sequence was obtained from a human donor with common variable immunodeficiency. J is TRBJ2-7 and V is TRBV20-1, with TRBD1 as a possible D gene (5 bases). The CDR3 DNA, read in part, is TGCAGTGCTAGAGATCGGACACGCTCCTACGAG. This gives the protein CSARDRTRSYE. The CDR3, in full, reads CSARDRTRSYEQYF.